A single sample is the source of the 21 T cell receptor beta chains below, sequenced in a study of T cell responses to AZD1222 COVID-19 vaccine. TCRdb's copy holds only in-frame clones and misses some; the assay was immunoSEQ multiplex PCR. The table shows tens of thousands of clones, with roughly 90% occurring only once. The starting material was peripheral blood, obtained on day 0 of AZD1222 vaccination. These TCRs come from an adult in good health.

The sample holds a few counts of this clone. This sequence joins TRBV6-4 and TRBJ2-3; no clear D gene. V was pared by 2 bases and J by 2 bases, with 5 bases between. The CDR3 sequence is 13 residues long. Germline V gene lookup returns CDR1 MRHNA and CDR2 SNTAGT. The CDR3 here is CASSDRTTDTQYF. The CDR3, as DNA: TGTGCCAGCAGTGACAGAACCACAGATACGCAGTATTTT.

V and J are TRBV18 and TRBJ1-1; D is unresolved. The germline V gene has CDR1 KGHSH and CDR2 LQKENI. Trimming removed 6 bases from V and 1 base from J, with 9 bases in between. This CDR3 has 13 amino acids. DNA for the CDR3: TGTGCCAGCTCCGAGGCCCGGAACACTGAAGCTTTCTTT. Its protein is CASSEARNTEAFF. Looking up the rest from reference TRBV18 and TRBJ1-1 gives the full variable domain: NAGVMQNPRHLVRRRGQEARLRCSPMKGHSHVYWYRQLPEEGLKFMVYLQKENIIDESGMPKERFSAEFPKEGPSILRIQQVVRGDSAAYFCASSEARNTEAFFGQGTRLTVV.

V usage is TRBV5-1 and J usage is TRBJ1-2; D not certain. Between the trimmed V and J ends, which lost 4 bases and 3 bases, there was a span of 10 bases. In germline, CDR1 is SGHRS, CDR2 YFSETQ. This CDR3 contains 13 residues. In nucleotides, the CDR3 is TGCGCCAGCAGCATCTGGGGAGACTATGGCTACACCTTC. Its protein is CASSIWGDYGYTF.

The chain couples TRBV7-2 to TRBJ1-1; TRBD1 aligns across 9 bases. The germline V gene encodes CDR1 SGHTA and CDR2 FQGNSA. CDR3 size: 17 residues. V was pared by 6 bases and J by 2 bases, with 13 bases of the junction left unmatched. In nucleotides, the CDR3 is TGTGCCAGCAGGAAGAAACAGGGGGCAGGGGCTAACACTGAAGCTTTCTTT. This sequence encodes CASRKKQGAGANTEAFF.

The CDR3 nucleotides read TGTGCCAGCAGTGATATCGGGCGTCCCTACGAGCAGTACTTC. Translation: CASSDIGRPYEQYF. The V gene is TRBV2, the J gene TRBJ2-7, with unresolved D. The CDR3 runs to 14 residues. CDR1 is SNHLY and CDR2 is FYNNEI in the germline V gene. V was clipped by 3 bases and J by 2 bases, with 11 bases between them.

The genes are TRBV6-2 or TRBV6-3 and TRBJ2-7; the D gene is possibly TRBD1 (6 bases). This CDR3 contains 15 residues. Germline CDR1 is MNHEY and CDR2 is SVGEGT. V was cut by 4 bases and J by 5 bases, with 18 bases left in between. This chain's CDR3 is CASSSGDKLDHEQYF. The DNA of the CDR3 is TGTGCCAGCAGTTCCGGGGACAAGCTGGACCACGAGCAGTACTTC.

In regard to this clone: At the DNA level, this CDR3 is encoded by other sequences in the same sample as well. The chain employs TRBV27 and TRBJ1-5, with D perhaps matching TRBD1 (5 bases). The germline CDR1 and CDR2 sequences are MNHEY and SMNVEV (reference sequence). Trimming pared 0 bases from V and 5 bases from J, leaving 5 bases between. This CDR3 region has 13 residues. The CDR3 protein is CASSLSRDQPQHF. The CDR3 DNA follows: TGTGCCAGCAGTTTATCCAGGGATCAGCCCCAGCATTTT.

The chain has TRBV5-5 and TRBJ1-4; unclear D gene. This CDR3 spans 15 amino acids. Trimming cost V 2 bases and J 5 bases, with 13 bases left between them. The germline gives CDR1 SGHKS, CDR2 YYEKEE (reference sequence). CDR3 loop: CASSFVPGSNEKLFF. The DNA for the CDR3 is TGTGCCAGCAGCTTCGTCCCCGGGTCGAATGAAAAACTGTTTTTT.

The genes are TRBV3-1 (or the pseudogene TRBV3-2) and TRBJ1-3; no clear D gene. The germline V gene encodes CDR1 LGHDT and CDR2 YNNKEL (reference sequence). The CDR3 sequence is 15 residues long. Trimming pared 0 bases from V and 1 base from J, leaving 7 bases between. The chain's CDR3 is CASSQDLGSGNTIYF. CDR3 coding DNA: TGTGCCAGCAGCCAAGATTTGGGGTCTGGAAACACCATATATTTT.

The CDR3 coding sequence is TGTGCCAGCAGCTTCCCCGCCGGTTACAATGAGCAGTTCTTC. This gives the protein CASSFPAGYNEQFF. V and J are TRBV11-2 and TRBJ2-1; D is ambiguous. Germline V lookup: CDR1 SGHAT, CDR2 FQNNGV. This CDR3 has 14 amino acids. Trimming stripped 3 bases from V and 4 bases from J, with 10 bases between.

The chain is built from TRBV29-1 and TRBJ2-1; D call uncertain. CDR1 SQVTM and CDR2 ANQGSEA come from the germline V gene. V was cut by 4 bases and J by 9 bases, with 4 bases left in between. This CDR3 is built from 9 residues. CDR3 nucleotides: TGCAGCGTTGGAGGTGAGCAGTTCTTC. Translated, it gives CSVGGEQFF.

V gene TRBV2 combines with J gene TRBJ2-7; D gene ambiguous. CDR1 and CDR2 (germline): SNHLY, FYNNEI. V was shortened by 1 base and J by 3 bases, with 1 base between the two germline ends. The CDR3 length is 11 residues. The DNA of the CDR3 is TGTGCCAGCAGTGAAGGCTACGAGCAGTACTTC. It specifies CASSEGYEQYF. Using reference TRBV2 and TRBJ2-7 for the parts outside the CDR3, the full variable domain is EPEVTQTPSHQVTQMGQEVILRCVPISNHLYFYWYRQILGQKVEFLVSFYNNEISEKSEIFDDQFSVERPDGSNFTLKIRSTKLEDSAMYFCASSEGYEQYFGPGTRLTVT.

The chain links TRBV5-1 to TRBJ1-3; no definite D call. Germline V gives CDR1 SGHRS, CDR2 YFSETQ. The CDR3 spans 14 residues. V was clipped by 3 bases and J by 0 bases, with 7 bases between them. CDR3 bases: TGCGCCAGCAGCTCCGATAACTCTGGAAACACCATATATTTT. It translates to CASSSDNSGNTIYF.

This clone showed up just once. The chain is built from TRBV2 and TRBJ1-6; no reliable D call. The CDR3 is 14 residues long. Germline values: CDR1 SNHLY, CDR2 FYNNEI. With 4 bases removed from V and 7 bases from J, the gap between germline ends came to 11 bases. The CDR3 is CASSVRRVNSPLHF. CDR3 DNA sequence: TGTGCCAGCAGTGTACGGCGGGTCAATTCACCCCTCCACTTT.

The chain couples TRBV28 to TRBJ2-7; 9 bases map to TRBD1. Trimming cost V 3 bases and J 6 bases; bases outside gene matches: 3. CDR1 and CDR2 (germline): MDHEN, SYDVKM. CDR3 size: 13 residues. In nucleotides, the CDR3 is TGTGCCAGCAGTTTTGGGACAGGGCCCGAGCAGTACTTC. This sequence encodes CASSFGTGPEQYF.

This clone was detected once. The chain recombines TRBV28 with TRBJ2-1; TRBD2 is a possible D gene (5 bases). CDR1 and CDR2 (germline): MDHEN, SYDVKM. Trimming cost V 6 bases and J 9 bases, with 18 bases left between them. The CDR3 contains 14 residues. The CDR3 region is CASRPPGYRIEQFF. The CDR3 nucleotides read TGTGCCAGCAGGCCCCCGGGATACCGGATTGAGCAGTTCTTC. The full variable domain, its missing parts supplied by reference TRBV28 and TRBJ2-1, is DVKVTQSSRYLVKRTGEKVFLECVQDMDHENMFWYRQDPGLGLRLIYFSYDVKMKEKGDIPEGYSVSREKKERFSLILESASTNQTSMYLCASRPPGYRIEQFFGPGTRLTVL.

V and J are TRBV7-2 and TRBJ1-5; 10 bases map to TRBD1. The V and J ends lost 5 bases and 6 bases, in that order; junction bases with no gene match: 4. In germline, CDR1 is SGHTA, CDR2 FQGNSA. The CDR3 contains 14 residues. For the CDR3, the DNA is TGTGCCAGCAGCGAAAGGACAGGGGGTCAGCCCCAGCATTTT. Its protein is CASSERTGGQPQHF.

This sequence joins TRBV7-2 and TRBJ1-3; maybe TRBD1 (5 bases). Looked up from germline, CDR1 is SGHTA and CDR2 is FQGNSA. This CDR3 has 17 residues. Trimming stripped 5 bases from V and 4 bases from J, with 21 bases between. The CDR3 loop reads CASSPSLRGRSGNTIYF. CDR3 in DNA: TGTGCCAGCAGCCCCTCTCTGAGGGGAAGGTCCGGAAACACCATATATTTT.

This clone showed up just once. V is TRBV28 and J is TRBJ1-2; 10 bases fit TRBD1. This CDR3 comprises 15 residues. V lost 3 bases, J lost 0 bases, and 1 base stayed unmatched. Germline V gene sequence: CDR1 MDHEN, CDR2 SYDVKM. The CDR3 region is CASSLGTGANYGYTF. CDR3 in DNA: TGTGCCAGCAGTTTGGGGACAGGGGCTAACTATGGCTACACCTTC.

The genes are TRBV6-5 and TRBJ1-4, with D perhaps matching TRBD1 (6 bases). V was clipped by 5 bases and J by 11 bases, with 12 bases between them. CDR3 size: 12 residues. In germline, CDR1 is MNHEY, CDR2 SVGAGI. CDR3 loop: CASSTGRGKLFF. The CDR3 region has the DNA TGTGCCAGCAGTACAGGGAGGGGGAAACTGTTTTTT.

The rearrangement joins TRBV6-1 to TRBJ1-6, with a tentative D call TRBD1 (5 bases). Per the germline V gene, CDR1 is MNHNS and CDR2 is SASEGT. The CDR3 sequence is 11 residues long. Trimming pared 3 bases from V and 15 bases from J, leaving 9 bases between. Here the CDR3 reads CASSDRDFLHF. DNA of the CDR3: TGTGCCAGCAGTGACAGGGATTTCCTCCACTTT.